This T cell receptor (beta chain) was documented in a study of human T cells and chemical hapten exposure. Study-wide background: Small discrepancies in pooled library volume mainly accounted for the varying TCR yields per sample.

Time point given: patch test 1, 2 weeks after DPC sensitization. The treatment denotes: therapeutic diphenylcyclopropenone sensitization with weekly scalp DPC. The authors' processing: Counting gave a median of around 100,000 TCRs per sample, with values ranging from about 23,224 to 690,600. TCRdb re-called the RACE reads with MiXCR, one entry per CDR3 protein. None of the V and J calls come from the authors' own analysis; TCRdb made them. The sample has 95,000 to 150,000 distinct CDR3 sequences, about an eighth seen once; the top ten hold 0.7% to 0.95%. This clonotype was counted only a few times. In germline, CDR1 is DFQATT, CDR2 SNEGSKA (reference sequence). The CDR3 consists of 14 residues. V was shortened by 0 bases and J by 8 bases, with 16 bases between the two germline ends.

This clonotype originated in a man aged 18 to 29 with alopecia areata. Some clones in this sample may be carry-over from other donors' samples. The sample consisted of whole blood, taken in connection with sensitization to the hapten diphenylcyclopropenone (DPC). The chain links TRBV20-1 to TRBJ1-1; D not certain. The CDR3 DNA reads TGCAGTGCTAGAGATACCCGGGCGATAGGAGAAGCTTTCTTT. It yields the protein CSARDTRAIGEAFF.